The clone carrying this TCR beta chain has at least ten counts. Its antigen is undetermined. This entry comes from a study of regulatory T cells in long-lasting Graves disease. Study at large: For a period under 3 months, newly diagnosed Graves' patients had taken antithyroid drugs.

The CDR3 sequence is 15 residues long. Per the germline V gene, CDR1 is DFQATT and CDR2 is SNEGSKA (reference sequence). Trimming pared 0 bases from V and 4 bases from J, leaving 13 bases between. With iRepertoire HTBI primers and Arm-PCR of CDR3 regions, TCR beta libraries were built. TCRdb called the multiplex PCR reads again in MiXCR, with one record for every CDR3 protein. The table includes a few hundred thousand distinct CDR3 sequences, around 15% detected once. Time point noted: newly diagnosed GD, antithyroid drugs for less than 3 months. Researchers made the TCR library from RNA that was extracted from PBMCs. Findings of the study overall: Results may be inaccurate due to the small sample size. The study found lower TCR diversity in persistent Graves' patients than in newly diagnosed ones.

The sample was also reused in another study, on T cells in Graves' hyperthyroidism and ophthalmopathy. That work contributes: Carried out on the TCR CDR3, a first-round RT-PCR used the HTBI primer set.

The sample here was peripheral blood mononuclear cells (PBMCs), taken at new diagnosis, from a patient treated with antithyroid drugs. The receptor's source is a man aged 40-55 years with Graves disease. The genes are TRBV20-1 and TRBJ1-5, with D hard to call. The CDR3 DNA follows: TGCAGTGCTAGAGATTGGGAGGACTCTAATCAGCCCCAGCATTTT. Encoded protein: CSARDWEDSNQPQHF.